The 21 T cell receptor beta chains listed next were all sequenced from one sample in a study of cytomegalovirus exposure and HLA in healthy donors. Some clones are missing from TCRdb's copy, which holds only in-frame ones; the method was immunoSEQ multiplex PCR. The sample has under 400,000 clones; 70% to 90% are singletons. Sequences were obtained from PBMCs. These receptors all come from a young woman in good health and CMV-seronegative.

CDR3 amino acids: CASSRGGPNRAVSYEQYF. The CDR3 nucleotides read TGTGCCAGCAGCCGCGGCGGGCCCAACAGGGCTGTCTCCTACGAGCAGTACTTC. V gene TRBV5-4 combines with J gene TRBJ2-7; D possibly corresponds to TRBD1 (6 bases). CDR3 length equals 18 residues. The germline CDR1 and CDR2 sequences are SGHNT and YYREEE (reference sequence). V shed 4 bases and J shed 0 bases, with 23 bases lying between them.

This rearrangement joins TRBV2 to TRBJ1-3; 7 nucleotides line up with TRBD1. The CDR3 spans 15 residues. The J segment lost 4 bases and the V segment lost 8 bases, leaving 11 bases of the junction unmatched. Germline CDR1 and CDR2: SNHLY and FYNNEI. This chain's CDR3 is CASAVEQGSGNTIYF. CDR3 in DNA: TGTGCCAGCGCTGTTGAACAGGGGTCAGGAAACACCATATATTTT. Drawing the rest from reference TRBV2 and TRBJ1-3, the complete variable domain is EPEVTQTPSHQVTQMGQEVILRCVPISNHLYFYWYRQILGQKVEFLVSFYNNEISEKSEIFDDQFSVERPDGSNFTLKIRSTKLEDSAMYFCASAVEQGSGNTIYFGEGSWLTVV.

J is TRBJ2-7 and V is TRBV28; 7 positions agree with TRBD2. Trimming at V came to 5 bases and at J to 1 base, leaving 8 bases not matched to a gene. This CDR3 region has 15 residues. CDR1 is MDHEN, CDR2 SYDVKM, per germline. The CDR3 reads CASSRPRGVSYEQYF. The CDR3 region has the DNA TGTGCCAGCAGTAGACCCCGGGGGGTTTCCTACGAGCAGTACTTC.

This clone appeared a single time. The sample carries other DNA sequences with the same CDR3. The chain links TRBV28 to TRBJ2-7; 9 nucleotides line up with TRBD1. Trimming took 3 bases from V and 6 from J; bases not matched to a gene: 12. Germline V gene data show CDR1 as MDHEN and CDR2 as SYDVKM. The CDR3 length is 16 residues. The CDR3 bases are TGTGCCAGCAGTTTTCACAAAGGACAGGGGTATCTCGAGCAGTACTTC. It codes for CASSFHKGQGYLEQYF.

This clone was seen more than once but under ten times. This chain connects TRBV19 to TRBJ1-5; 11 nucleotides agree with TRBD1. The junction had 6 bases not matched to a gene; V was cut back by 5 bases and J by 3 bases. CDR1 and CDR2 from the germline V gene are LNHDA and SQIVND (reference sequence). This CDR3 comprises 16 residues. The CDR3 protein is CASSGQGAIANQPQHF. In DNA form, the CDR3 reads TGTGCCAGTAGTGGACAGGGGGCGATAGCCAATCAGCCCCAGCATTTT.

The chain combines TRBV15 with TRBJ2-7; 9 bases map to TRBD1. From germline, CDR1 is LNHNV and CDR2 YYDKDF (reference sequence). The CDR3 totals 15 residues. V shed 5 bases, J shed 1 base, and the junction held 6 bases outside the gene matches. The CDR3 is CATSPRTGASYEQYF. CDR3 sequence (DNA): TGTGCCACCAGCCCTAGGACAGGGGCGTCCTACGAGCAGTACTTC.

The chain combines TRBV28 with TRBJ1-3; 7 bases agree with TRBD1. CDR1 is MDHEN and CDR2 is SYDVKM in the germline V gene. J lost 1 base, V lost 3 bases, and 9 bases had no gene match. CDR3 length: 17 amino acids. CDR3 loop: CASSFFTGAPSGNTIYF. CDR3 bases: TGTGCCAGCAGTTTTTTCACAGGGGCGCCGTCTGGAAACACCATATATTTT.

The rearrangement uses TRBV27 and TRBJ1-1, with TRBD1 identical over 8 bases. The CDR3 is made up of 16 amino acids. CDR1 is MNHEY, CDR2 SMNVEV, per germline (reference sequence). J was trimmed by 5 bases and V by 6 bases; bases with no gene match: 14. DNA for the CDR3: TGTGCCAGCAGCGACGACCCCCTCGGACAGGGAACTGAAGCTTTCTTT. Protein product: CASSDDPLGQGTEAFF.

This clone was counted a single time. The V call is TRBV6-4, the J call TRBJ2-2, with 12 bases matching TRBD2. Germline CDR1 MRHNA, CDR2 SNTAGT. The CDR3 is 15 residues long. The trim removed 5 bases at V and 6 bases at J, leaving 4 bases unmatched. In DNA form, the CDR3 reads TGTGCCAGCAGTCAGACTAGCGGGAGTGCCGGGGAGCTGTTTTTT. It yields the protein CASSQTSGSAGELFF.

V usage is TRBV7-3 and J usage is TRBJ2-6; 7 nucleotides align to TRBD1. V lost 4 bases, J lost 2 bases, and 5 bases stayed unmatched. The CDR3 spans 16 residues. Germline-derived CDR1 and CDR2 are SGHTA and FQGTGA. The CDR3 spells CASSSLQGAGANVLTF. The CDR3 DNA reads TGTGCCAGCAGCTCGCTCCAGGGGGCTGGGGCCAACGTCCTGACTTTC. Based on the CDR3 plus reference TRBV7-3 and TRBJ2-6, the full variable domain is GAGVSQTPSNKVTEKGKYVELRCDPISGHTALYWYRQSLGQGPEFLIYFQGTGAADDSGLPNDRFFAVRPEGSVSTLKIQRTERGDSAVYLCASSSLQGAGANVLTFGAGSRLTVL.

The CDR3 loop reads CASSLGRDYYGYTF. Here the CDR3 DNA reads TGTGCCAGCAGTTTAGGCAGGGACTACTATGGCTACACCTTC. V usage is TRBV28 and J usage is TRBJ1-2; D possibly corresponds to TRBD1 (5 bases). There are 14 residues in the CDR3. The germline gives CDR1 MDHEN, CDR2 SYDVKM. V gave up 2 bases and J gave up 3 bases, with 10 bases separating them.

The chain couples TRBV6-1 to TRBJ2-7; D not certain. Trimming took off 1 base at V and 0 bases at J, with 7 bases between the two ends. Germline CDR1 reads MNHNS; CDR2 reads SASEGT. CDR3 length: 14 amino acids. CDR3: CASSEGGSSYEQYF. The CDR3 region has the DNA TGTGCCAGCAGTGAAGGAGGCAGCTCCTACGAGCAGTACTTC.

The rearrangement uses TRBV28 and TRBJ1-2, with 10 bases identical to TRBD1. V was pared by 7 bases and J by 3 bases, with 8 bases of the junction left unmatched. The germline gives CDR1 MDHEN, CDR2 SYDVKM. The CDR3 sequence is 15 residues long. In DNA form, the CDR3 reads TGTGCCAGCACCGCCCCGGGACAGGGGCACTATGGCTACACCTTC. Amino acids: CASTAPGQGHYGYTF.

The chain links TRBV12-5 to TRBJ1-1, with 8 nucleotides matching TRBD1. Germline-derived CDR1 and CDR2 are LGHNT and FRNRAP. This CDR3 is built from 19 residues. V gave up 6 bases and J gave up 0 bases; unmatched junction bases: 18. The DNA of the CDR3 is TGTGCTAGTGGGCTGGGGACAGGTTGGCAGGGGGTCTTGAACACTGAAGCTTTCTTT. As protein: CASGLGTGWQGVLNTEAFF.

CDR3 loop: CASSFTGPSGSGELFF. The CDR3 DNA sequence: TGCGCCAGCAGCTTCACCGGCCCCTCGGGGTCGGGGGAGCTGTTTTTT. V usage is TRBV5-1 and J usage is TRBJ2-2; D is possibly TRBD2 (5 bases). Germline V gives CDR1 SGHRS, CDR2 YFSETQ. V lost 2 bases and J lost 8, with 19 bases in between. CDR3 size: 16 residues.

Of note for this clone: At the DNA level, this CDR3 is encoded by other sequences in the same sample as well. This rearrangement joins TRBV5-4 to TRBJ2-3; D is perhaps TRBD2 (7 bases). The CDR3 loop spans 15 amino acids. Trimming took off 0 bases at V and 2 bases at J, with 10 bases between the two ends. CDR1 SGHNT and CDR2 YYREEE come from the germline V gene (reference sequence). CDR3 coding DNA: TGTGCCAGCAGCTTGGGCGGGGGCCTCACAGATACGCAGTATTTT. It codes for CASSLGGGLTDTQYF.

The chain uses TRBV6-1 and TRBJ2-7; TRBD1 matches 11 bases. CDR1 MNHNS and CDR2 SASEGT come from the germline V gene. The CDR3 consists of 13 residues. Trimming removed 6 bases from V and 5 bases from J; junction bases left unmatched: 3. CDR3 nucleotide sequence: TGTGCCAGCAGGGACAGGGGGCGCCACGAGCAGTACTTC. Its translation: CASRDRGRHEQYF.

This chain joins TRBV5-1 and TRBJ1-2, with D possibly being TRBD1 (6 bases). This CDR3 spans 12 amino acids. Trimming stripped 3 bases from V and 6 bases from J, with 9 bases between. Germline CDR1 SGHRS, CDR2 YFSETQ. DNA for the CDR3: TGCGCCAGCAGCTCGAAGGGGGATGGCTACACCTTC. Protein sequence: CASSSKGDGYTF.

The V gene is TRBV7-9, the J gene TRBJ2-1; maybe TRBD2 (6 bases). The germline V gene has CDR1 SEHNR and CDR2 FQNEAQ (reference sequence). V was clipped by 4 bases and J by 0 bases, with 10 bases between them. This CDR3 is built from 15 residues. CDR3: CASSSTRISYNEQFF. For the CDR3, the DNA is TGTGCCAGCAGCTCGACTAGAATCTCCTACAATGAGCAGTTCTTC.

The genes are TRBV5-1 and TRBJ1-6; the match to TRBD1 covers 9 bases. Germline trimming cut 0 bases from V and 10 bases from J; bases unmatched to any gene: 8. The CDR3 is made up of 16 amino acids. The germline CDR1 and CDR2 sequences are SGHRS and YFSETQ. CDR3 sequence: CASSLAGTGIGSPLHF. The CDR3, as DNA: TGCGCCAGCAGCTTGGCCGGGACAGGGATTGGGTCACCCCTCCACTTT.

The chain joins TRBV27 to TRBJ1-5; D is unclear. The CDR3 is made up of 14 amino acids. The germline gives CDR1 MNHEY, CDR2 SMNVEV (reference sequence). With 3 bases removed from V and 4 bases from J, the gap between germline ends came to 10 bases. This chain's CDR3 is CASSFVGANQPQHF. DNA of the CDR3: TGTGCCAGCAGTTTCGTCGGTGCAAATCAGCCCCAGCATTTT.